This TCR beta chain was identified during a study of shared clonotypes between healthy human individuals. Study-level background: Aged 18 to 49, the donors were two women and a few men. Donors had three CD4 naive, three CD4 memory, two CD8 naive and one CD8 memory plate apiece.

Assay: immunoSEQ multiplex PCR; the TCRdb copy retains only in-frame clones and omits some. The table records over a million clones, approximately 78% of them present only once. The germline V gene has CDR1 MNHEY and CDR2 SVGAGI. The length of the CDR3 is 15 residues. The ends were cut back, 0 bases at V and 8 bases at J, with 14 bases in the middle. About this clone: Its target is unknown.

Whole-study results and caveats: Rarefaction indicated that sorted-subset sequencing remained incomplete although depth was large. The naive CD4 repertoires of a few donors were compared, and around 5% of clonotypes were shared.

Sequenced: memory CD4+ T cells from PBMCs. The subset: CD45RA-negative fraction. The chain employs TRBV6-5 and TRBJ2-1; no definite D call. The source is a man between 18 and 29 years old in good health. Some clones in this sample may be carry-over from other donors' samples. The CDR3 region has the DNA TGTGCCAGCAGTTACTCGTTCACTGTCGGGCATGAGCAGTTCTTC. This sequence encodes CASSYSFTVGHEQFF.